The 10 T cell receptor beta chains reported below all come from one sample, sequenced in a study of identical twins. A single record per CDR3 protein comes from TCRdb applying MiXCR to the 5' RACE reads. The sample lists approximately 220,000 distinct CDR3 sequences; about 7.5% were seen once. This sample also appeared in a second study, on yellow fever vaccine responses in identical twins.

Sequenced sample: memory (CD45RO+) T cells sorted from blood. Every receptor here comes from a young woman in good health.

This chain links TRBV7-9 with TRBJ2-7, with D possibly matching TRBD2 (6 bases). Germline assignment: CDR1 SEHNR and CDR2 FQNEAQ (reference sequence). Trimming cost V 5 bases and J 8 bases, with 16 bases left between them. This CDR3 is 13 amino acids long. The CDR3 bases are TGTGCCAGCAGCACGGACTACTCGCAGAAGCAGTACTTC. Translation: CASSTDYSQKQYF.

This clonotype was picked up many times. The CDR3 DNA is TGCGCCAGCAGCTTGTCCACTAGCGGGGAGACAGATACGCAGTATTTT. Its protein product is CASSLSTSGETDTQYF. This chain links TRBV5-1 with TRBJ2-3, with TRBD2 matching 10 bases. CDR1 and CDR2 from the germline V gene are SGHRS and YFSETQ. The CDR3 consists of 16 residues. Trimming took 1 base from V and 3 from J; bases not matched to a gene: 5.

This clonotype appeared a few times. The chain has TRBV2 and TRBJ1-5; TRBD1 matches 7 bases. J gave up 14 bases and V 6 bases, and 16 bases lay outside the gene matches. The germline V gene has CDR1 SNHLY and CDR2 FYNNEI. CDR3 length: 14 residues. The CDR3 coding sequence is TGTGCCAGCAGGCAGGGGGTCGCTTCAAGGTTTGAGCATTTT. This translates into CASRQGVASRFEHF.

This clonotype was seen a few times. This chain connects TRBV7-2 to TRBJ2-3; TRBD2 matches 11 bases. The trim removed 3 bases at V and 5 bases at J, leaving 4 bases unmatched. Germline CDR1 SGHTA, CDR2 FQGNSA. The CDR3 totals 15 residues. CDR3: CASSFSGRAEDTQYF. The CDR3 coding sequence is TGTGCCAGCAGCTTTAGCGGGAGGGCCGAAGATACGCAGTATTTT.

There are many counts of this clonotype. The chain recombines TRBV12-3 or TRBV12-4 with TRBJ1-5; TRBD1 matches 10 bases. CDR3 size: 15 residues. Germline trimming cut 7 bases from V and 6 bases from J; bases unmatched to any gene: 9. The CDR3 coding sequence is TGTGCCAGCACTGCCGACAGGGGGCCTACTCAGCCCCAGCATTTT. As protein: CASTADRGPTQPQHF.

In this sample, this clonotype turned up many times. The chain links TRBV20-1 to TRBJ2-1, with 8 nucleotides matching TRBD2. V shed 0 bases and J 8 bases; nucleotides not matched to a gene: 12. The V gene's germline CDR1 is DFQATT and CDR2 SNEGSKA (reference sequence). This CDR3 comprises 16 residues. CDR3 sequence (DNA): TGCAGTGCTAGAGATTACCTTCGGCGGGAGGAAGATGAGCAGTTCTTC. Protein: CSARDYLRREEDEQFF.

This clonotype was seen at least ten times. V and J are TRBV12-3 or TRBV12-4 and TRBJ1-6; a possible D gene is TRBD1 (6 bases). V was pared by 10 bases and J by 6 bases, with 13 bases between. The CDR3 extends over 13 amino acids. CDR3 nucleotides: TGTGCCACTAGGGGGACCAGTAATTCACCCCTCCACTTT. It encodes CATRGTSNSPLHF.

In this sample, this clonotype turned up a few times. The rearrangement links TRBV5-1 to TRBJ1-1, with 12 bases fitting TRBD1. Germline-derived CDR1 and CDR2 are SGHRS and YFSETQ. V gave up 3 bases and J gave up 4 bases; unmatched junction bases: 10. The CDR3 spans 17 residues. The CDR3 spells CASSSLGTGGWGTEAFF. CDR3 DNA sequence: TGCGCCAGCAGCTCCCTCGGGACAGGGGGCTGGGGCACTGAAGCTTTCTTT.

This clonotype was seen a few times. The chain is built from TRBV5-1 and TRBJ2-1, with 10 bases that match TRBD2. The length of the CDR3 is 16 residues. V gave up 5 bases and J gave up 3 bases; unmatched junction bases: 8. In germline, CDR1 is SGHRS, CDR2 YFSETQ. CDR3 residues: CASSSMGTSVYNEQFF. DNA of the CDR3: TGCGCCAGCAGTTCGATGGGGACTAGCGTCTACAATGAGCAGTTCTTC.

This clonotype has at least ten counts. The CDR3 DNA follows: TGTGCCAGCAGTTACTCGACTACAGGGCGTGGAAACACCATATATTTT. Translating gives CASSYSTTGRGNTIYF. The chain combines TRBV6-5 with TRBJ1-3, with D possibly matching TRBD1 (6 bases). This CDR3 spans 16 amino acids. Germline-derived CDR1 and CDR2 are MNHEY and SVGAGI. V dropped 0 bases and J dropped 3 bases, with 12 bases sitting between them.